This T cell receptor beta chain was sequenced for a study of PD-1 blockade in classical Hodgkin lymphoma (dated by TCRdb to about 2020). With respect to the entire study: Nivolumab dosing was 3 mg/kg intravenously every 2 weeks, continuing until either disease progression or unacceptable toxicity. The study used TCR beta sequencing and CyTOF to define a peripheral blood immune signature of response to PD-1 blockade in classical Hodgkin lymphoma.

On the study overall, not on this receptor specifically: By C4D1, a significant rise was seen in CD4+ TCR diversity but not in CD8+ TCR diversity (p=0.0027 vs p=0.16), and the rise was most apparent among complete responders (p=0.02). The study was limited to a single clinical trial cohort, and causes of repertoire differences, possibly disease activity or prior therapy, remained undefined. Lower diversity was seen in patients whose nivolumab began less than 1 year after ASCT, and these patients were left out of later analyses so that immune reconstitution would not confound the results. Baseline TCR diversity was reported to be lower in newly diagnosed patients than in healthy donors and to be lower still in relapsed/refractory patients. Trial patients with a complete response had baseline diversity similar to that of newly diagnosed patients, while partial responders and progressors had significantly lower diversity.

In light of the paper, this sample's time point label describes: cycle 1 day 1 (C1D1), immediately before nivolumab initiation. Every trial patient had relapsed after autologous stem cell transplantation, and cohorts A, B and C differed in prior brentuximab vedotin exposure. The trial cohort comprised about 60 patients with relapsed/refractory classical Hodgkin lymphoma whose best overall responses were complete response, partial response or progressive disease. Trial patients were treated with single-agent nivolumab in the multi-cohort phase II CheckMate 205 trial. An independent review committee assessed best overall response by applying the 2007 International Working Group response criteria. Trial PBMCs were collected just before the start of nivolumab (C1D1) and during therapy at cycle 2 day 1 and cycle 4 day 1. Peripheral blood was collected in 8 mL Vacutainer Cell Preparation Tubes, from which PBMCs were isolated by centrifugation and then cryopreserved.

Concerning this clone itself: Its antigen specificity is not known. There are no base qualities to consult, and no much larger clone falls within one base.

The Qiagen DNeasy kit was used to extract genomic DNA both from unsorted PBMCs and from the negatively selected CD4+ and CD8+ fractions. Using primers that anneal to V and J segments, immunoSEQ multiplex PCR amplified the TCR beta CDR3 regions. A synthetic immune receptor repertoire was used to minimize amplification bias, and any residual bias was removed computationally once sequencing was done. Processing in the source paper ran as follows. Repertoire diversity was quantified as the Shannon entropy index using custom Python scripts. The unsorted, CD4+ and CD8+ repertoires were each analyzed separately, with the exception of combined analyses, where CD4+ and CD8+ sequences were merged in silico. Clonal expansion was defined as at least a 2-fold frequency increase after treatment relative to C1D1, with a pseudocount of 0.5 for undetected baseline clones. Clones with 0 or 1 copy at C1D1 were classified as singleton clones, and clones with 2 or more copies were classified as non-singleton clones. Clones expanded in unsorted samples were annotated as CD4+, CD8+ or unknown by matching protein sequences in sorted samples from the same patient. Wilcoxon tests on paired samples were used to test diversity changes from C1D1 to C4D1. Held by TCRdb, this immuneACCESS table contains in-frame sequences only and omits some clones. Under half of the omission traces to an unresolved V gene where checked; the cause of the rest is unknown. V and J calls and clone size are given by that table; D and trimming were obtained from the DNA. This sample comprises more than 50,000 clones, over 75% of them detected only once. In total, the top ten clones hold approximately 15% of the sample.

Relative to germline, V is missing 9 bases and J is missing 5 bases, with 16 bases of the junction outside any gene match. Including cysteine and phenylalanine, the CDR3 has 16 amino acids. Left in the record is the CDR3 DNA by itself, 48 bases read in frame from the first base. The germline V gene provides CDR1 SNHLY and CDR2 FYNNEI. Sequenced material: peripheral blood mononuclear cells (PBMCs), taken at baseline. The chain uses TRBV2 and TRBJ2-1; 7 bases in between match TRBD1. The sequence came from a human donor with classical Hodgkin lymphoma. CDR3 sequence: CASTTPGDRVDNEQFF. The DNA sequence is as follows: TGTGCCAGTACTACGCCAGGAGACAGGGTCGACAATGAGCAGTTCTTC.